This section outlines one TCR beta chain sequence together with its context. Its matching antigen is unknown. Method: immunoSEQ multiplex PCR; TCRdb's copy keeps in-frame clones and lacks some. Of tens of thousands of clones listed, about 90% are singletons. Sorting isolated naive CD4 T cells lacking CD45RO and expressing CD62L. The record originates from a study of human versus mouse CDR3 diversity and MHC coevolution. Study information: immunoSEQ was reported to reach one in 200,000 T cells sensitivity. The study's findings and limits: The lowest clonal inequality scores came from two of three human donors.

CDR3 length: 16 amino acids. Per the germline V gene, CDR1 is SGHDT and CDR2 is YYEEEE. Trimming took 0 bases from V and 1 from J, leaving 13 bases between them. The chain combines TRBV5-6 with TRBJ1-1; no clear D. Specimen: naive CD4+ T cells from blood. The sample's subset: CD45RO-negative CD62L-positive naive CD4 T cells. This clonotype was obtained from a person aged 25 to 69 in good health. This CDR3 is CASSLVGGRGNTEAFF. CDR3 in DNA: TGTGCCAGCAGCTTGGTGGGCGGGAGAGGGAACACTGAAGCTTTCTTT.